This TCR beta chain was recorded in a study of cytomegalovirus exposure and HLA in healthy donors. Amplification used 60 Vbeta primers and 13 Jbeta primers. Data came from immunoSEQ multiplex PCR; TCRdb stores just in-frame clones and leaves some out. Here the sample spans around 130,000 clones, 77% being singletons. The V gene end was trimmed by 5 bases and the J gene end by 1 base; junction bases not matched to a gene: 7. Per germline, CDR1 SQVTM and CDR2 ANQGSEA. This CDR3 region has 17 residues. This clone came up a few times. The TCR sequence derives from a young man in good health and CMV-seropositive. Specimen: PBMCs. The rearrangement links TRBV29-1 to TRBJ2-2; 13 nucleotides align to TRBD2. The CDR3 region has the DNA TGCAGCGTTCCGGGACTAGCGGGAAACCTGAACACCGGGGAGCTGTTTTTT. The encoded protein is CSVPGLAGNLNTGELFF.